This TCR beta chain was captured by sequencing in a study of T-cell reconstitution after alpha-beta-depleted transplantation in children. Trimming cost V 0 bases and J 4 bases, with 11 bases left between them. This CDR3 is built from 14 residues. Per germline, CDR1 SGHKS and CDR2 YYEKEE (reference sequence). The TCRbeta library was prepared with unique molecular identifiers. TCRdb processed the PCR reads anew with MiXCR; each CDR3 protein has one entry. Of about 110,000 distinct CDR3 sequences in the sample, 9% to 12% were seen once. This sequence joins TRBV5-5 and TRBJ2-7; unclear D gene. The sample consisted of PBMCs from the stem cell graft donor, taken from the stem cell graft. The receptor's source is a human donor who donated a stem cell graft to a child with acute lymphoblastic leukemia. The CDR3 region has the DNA TGTGCCAGCAGCTTGGGGGTCTGGGATTACGAGCAGTACTTC. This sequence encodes CASSLGVWDYEQYF.